What follows are 32 T cell receptor beta chains derived from one specimen sequenced in a study of blood T cell repertoires in COVID-19. Sequencing used immunoSEQ multiplex PCR; TCRdb keeps in-frame clones, though not all of them. The data hold 200,000 to 250,000 clones, with about 90% observed a single time. The sample consisted of PBMCs or T cells enriched from blood (not recorded which). The receptors derive from a woman aged 25 to 39 who had been exposed to COVID-19.

The chain is built from TRBV13 and TRBJ1-1, with D possibly being TRBD1 (5 bases). Per the germline V gene, CDR1 is PRHDT and CDR2 is FYEKMQ (reference sequence). The CDR3 has 17 amino acids. Trimming stripped 3 bases from V and 0 bases from J, with 17 bases between. For the CDR3, the DNA is TGTGCCAGCAGCTTGTTGGGGCAGGGCCTAATGAACACTGAAGCTTTCTTT. Translated: CASSLLGQGLMNTEAFF.

As for this clone: This CDR3 is also generated by other DNA sequences in the sample. The chain uses TRBV28 and TRBJ1-2; D is perhaps TRBD1 (5 bases). The CDR3 is made up of 12 amino acids. Trimming took off 2 bases at V and 5 bases at J, with 6 bases between the two ends. In germline, CDR1 is MDHEN, CDR2 SYDVKM. CDR3 residues: CASSLQGYGYTF. The CDR3 nucleotides are TGTGCCAGCAGTTTACAGGGTTATGGCTACACCTTC.

On this clone: Different DNA sequences within this sample yield the same CDR3. This sequence joins TRBV5-4 and TRBJ2-5, with 13 bases identical to TRBD2. Trimming removed 0 bases from V and 5 bases from J; junction bases left unmatched: 1. The CDR3 totals 15 residues. The germline gives CDR1 SGHNT, CDR2 YYREEE (reference sequence). For the CDR3, the DNA is TGTGCCAGCAGCTTGGAACTAGCGGGGGGGGAGACCCAGTACTTC. This encodes CASSLELAGGETQYF.

The genes are TRBV4-1 and TRBJ2-7, with 7 bases fitting TRBD2. From germline, CDR1 is MGHRA and CDR2 YSYEKL. With V trimmed by 4 bases and J by 4 bases, 7 bases remained unmatched. This CDR3 spans 14 amino acids. CDR3 bases: TGCGCCAGCAGCCCTTGGGACTACACTTACGAGCAGTACTTC. Its translation is CASSPWDYTYEQYF.

V and J are TRBV5-3 and TRBJ2-1; 9 bases match TRBD2. TRBV5-3 carries the ORF label, with uncertain function. CDR3 length equals 17 residues. V gave up 4 bases and J gave up 4 bases; unmatched junction bases: 12. DNA for the CDR3: TGTGCCAGAAGCCCCCCTGGTGAGCGGGAGGTATACAATGAGCAGTTCTTC. It translates to CARSPPGEREVYNEQFF.

The gene calls are TRBV10-3 and TRBJ2-5; 8 positions match TRBD2. V gave up 6 bases and J gave up 1 base; unmatched junction bases: 13. The CDR3 runs to 17 residues. Germline lookup yields CDR1 ENHRY and CDR2 SYGVKD. The DNA for the CDR3 is TGTGCCATCAGCTCTCGTCCCGGGACTAGACCCCAAGAGACCCAGTACTTC. Its protein product is CAISSRPGTRPQETQYF.

The rearrangement links TRBV5-1 to TRBJ2-5; weak D call: TRBD1 (6 bases). The germline V and J ends were trimmed by 3 bases and 2 bases, with 8 bases remaining between them. Germline CDR1 reads SGHRS; CDR2 reads YFSETQ. This CDR3 is 13 amino acids long. CDR3 in amino acids: CASSSTGQETQYF. In DNA, the CDR3 is TGCGCCAGCAGCTCGACAGGACAAGAGACCCAGTACTTC. The whole variable domain, filled in from reference TRBV5-1 and TRBJ2-5, reads KAGVTQTPRYLIKTRGQQVTLSCSPISGHRSVSWYQQTPGQGLQFLFEYFSETQRNKGNFPGRFSGRQFSNSRSEMNVSTLELGDSALYLCASSSTGQETQYFGPGTRLLVL.

The chain carries TRBV6-1 and TRBJ2-3; D is unresolved. The CDR3 runs to 14 residues. Germline CDR1 MNHNS, CDR2 SASEGT. The germline V and J ends were trimmed by 3 bases and 4 bases, with 11 bases remaining between them. The CDR3 DNA sequence: TGTGCCAGCAGTGAGGTAGTAAACCCAGATACGCAGTATTTT. This encodes CASSEVVNPDTQYF.

The chain has TRBV30 and TRBJ1-2, with a tentative D call TRBD1 (6 bases). Trimming stripped 3 bases from V and 4 bases from J, with 15 bases between. The CDR3 length is 14 residues. Per germline, CDR1 GTSNPN and CDR2 SVGIG (reference sequence). CDR3 amino acids: CAWRAAGAIYGYTF. CDR3 in DNA: TGTGCCTGGAGGGCCGCGGGGGCAATCTATGGCTACACCTTC.

The chain links TRBV27 to TRBJ2-1, with D maybe TRBD2 (6 bases). Germline V gives CDR1 MNHEY, CDR2 SMNVEV (reference sequence). The V end was cut by 8 bases, the J end by 1 base, with 15 bases between. This CDR3 region has 15 residues. For the CDR3, the DNA is TGTGCCAGCGTAAGAGGCGGGGCGTCCTACAATGAGCAGTTCTTC. It is translated as CASVRGGASYNEQFF.

The rearrangement uses TRBV30 and TRBJ2-7; D gene ambiguous. Germline CDR1 is GTSNPN and CDR2 is SVGIG (reference sequence). This CDR3 spans 13 amino acids. Deletions cut 2 bases from V and 2 bases from J, with 10 bases between. As DNA, the CDR3 is TGTGCCTGGAGTAAAGGAGAAACCTACGAGCAGTACTTC. Translated: CAWSKGETYEQYF.

CDR3 in amino acids: CASSQSGLDYEQYF. As DNA, the CDR3 is TGTGCCAGCAGCCAATCAGGACTAGACTACGAGCAGTACTTC. This chain joins TRBV3-1 (or the pseudogene TRBV3-2) and TRBJ2-7, with 7 bases matching TRBD2. CDR1 is LGHDT and CDR2 is YNNKEL in the germline V gene (reference sequence). V was clipped by 2 bases and J by 3 bases; unmatched bases: 4. CDR3 size: 14 residues.

This CDR3 reads CASSKWDRETEAFF. The CDR3 coding sequence is TGTGCCAGTAGTAAATGGGACAGGGAGACTGAAGCTTTCTTT. The rearrangement uses TRBV19 and TRBJ1-1, with 9 bases identical to TRBD1. Per the germline V gene, CDR1 is LNHDA and CDR2 is SQIVND (reference sequence). The CDR3 is 14 amino acids. V dropped 4 bases and J dropped 5; count of bases not matched to a gene: 5.

The DNA of the CDR3 is TGCAGCGCTTTAGACAGAGCTGAAGCTTTCTTT. It specifies CSALDRAEAFF. The V and J genes are TRBV29-1 and TRBJ1-1, with D perhaps matching TRBD1 (5 bases). This CDR3 comprises 11 residues. V shed 7 bases and J shed 6 bases, with 12 bases lying between them. Germline values: CDR1 SQVTM, CDR2 ANQGSEA.

The chain couples TRBV7-9 to TRBJ1-1; 7 bases fit TRBD1. The junction had 3 bases not matched to a gene; V was cut back by 1 base and J by 1 base. Germline-derived CDR1 and CDR2 are SEHNR and FQNEAQ (reference sequence). The CDR3 covers 15 residues. CDR3 in amino acids: CASSLVAGGNTEAFF. The CDR3 DNA sequence: TGTGCCAGCAGCTTAGTAGCAGGGGGGAACACTGAAGCTTTCTTT.

V and J are TRBV7-2 and TRBJ1-2, with D possibly being TRBD1 (5 bases). The germline V gene has CDR1 SGHTA and CDR2 FQGNSA. Between the trimmed V and J ends, which lost 1 base and 5 bases, there was a span of 11 bases. This CDR3 comprises 14 residues. The CDR3 spells CASSLVQGGYGYTF. In nucleotides, the CDR3 is TGTGCCAGCAGCTTAGTGCAGGGTGGATATGGCTACACCTTC. Based on the CDR3 plus reference TRBV7-2 and TRBJ1-2, the full variable domain is GAGVSQSPSNKVTEKGKDVELRCDPISGHTALYWYRQSLGQGLEFLIYFQGNSAPDKSGLPSDRFSAERTGGSVSTLTIQRTQQEDSAVYLCASSLVQGGYGYTFGSGTRLTVV.

The chain is built from TRBV29-1 and TRBJ2-5; D is undetermined. V was pared by 4 bases and J by 4 bases, with 7 bases between. Germline values: CDR1 SQVTM, CDR2 ANQGSEA. The length of the CDR3 is 11 residues. Here the CDR3 DNA reads TGCAGCGTTGGCTCGAGAGAGACCCAGTACTTC. Its protein is CSVGSRETQYF.

This sequence joins TRBV29-1 and TRBJ2-5, with D possibly TRBD2 on 7 matching bases. V lost 8 bases and J 4 bases, leaving 17 bases between the germline ends. The CDR3 loop spans 13 amino acids. The germline V gene has CDR1 SQVTM and CDR2 ANQGSEA. As DNA, the CDR3 is TGCAGCACAAGGAGGGGGGGGCCAGAGACCCAGTACTTC. Residues: CSTRRGGPETQYF.

This clone came up once. V is TRBV7-6 and J is TRBJ2-7; D perhaps matches TRBD2 (5 bases). Germline CDR1 is SGHVS and CDR2 is FNYEAQ. CDR3 length equals 14 residues. The ends were cut back, 5 bases at V and 5 bases at J, with 16 bases in the middle. This CDR3 reads CASSPGLYQNEQYF. The CDR3 nucleotides are TGTGCCAGCAGCCCCGGACTGTATCAAAACGAGCAGTACTTC.

This clone has more than one count but fewer than ten. The CDR3 region has the DNA TGTGCCAGCAGCCAAAGCACCAATTCACCCCTCCACTTT. This translates into CASSQSTNSPLHF. The rearrangement joins TRBV4-2 to TRBJ1-6; D is unresolved. Trimming stripped 2 bases from V and 7 bases from J, with 6 bases between. Germline values: CDR1 LGHNA, CDR2 YNFKEQ. This CDR3 has 13 amino acids.

The CDR3 DNA reads TGTGCCAGCAGCCAAGGCCTACAAGAGACCCAGTACTTC. The encoded protein is CASSQGLQETQYF. The chain couples TRBV3-1 (or the pseudogene TRBV3-2) to TRBJ2-5; D gene uncertain. Between the trimmed V and J ends, which lost 1 base and 2 bases, there was a span of 5 bases. Germline-derived CDR1 and CDR2 are LGHDT and YNNKEL (reference sequence). CDR3 length equals 13 residues.

The chain recombines TRBV21-1 with TRBJ2-7; the D call TRBD1 from the table was never checked on the DNA. TRBV21-1 is annotated as a pseudogene. There are 16 residues in the CDR3. The CDR3 loop is CASTNLWGARSYEQYF. In DNA form, the CDR3 reads TGTGCCAGCACCAATCTCTGGGGCGCTCGCTCCTACGAGCAGTACTTC.

J is TRBJ2-7 and V is TRBV2; TRBD1 agrees at 7 bases. Germline values: CDR1 SNHLY, CDR2 FYNNEI. V shed 7 bases, J shed 1 base, and the junction held 7 bases outside the gene matches. The CDR3 sequence is 14 residues long. The CDR3 DNA sequence: TGTGCCAGCATCGGGACAGACTCTTCCTACGAGCAGTACTTC. Protein: CASIGTDSSYEQYF.

The chain is built from TRBV5-4 and TRBJ2-1, with a weak D call TRBD1 (5 bases). V was clipped by 4 bases and J by 4 bases, with 15 bases between them. The CDR3 runs to 15 residues. Germline V CDR1 and CDR2: SGHNT, YYREEE (reference sequence). The CDR3 here is CASSHPTASYNEQFF. The CDR3 DNA is TGTGCCAGCAGCCACCCGACAGCCTCGTACAATGAGCAGTTCTTC. The complete variable domain, with remaining parts taken from reference TRBV5-4 and TRBJ2-1, reads ETGVTQSPTHLIKTRGQQVTLRCSSQSGHNTVSWYQQALGQGPQFIFQYYREEENGRGNFPPRFSGLQFPNYSSELNVNALELDDSALYLCASSHPTASYNEQFFGPGTRLTVL.

This clone has at least ten counts. V usage is TRBV12-3 or TRBV12-4 and J usage is TRBJ2-7; D is uncertain. With 3 bases removed from V and 5 bases from J, the gap between germline ends came to 8 bases. This CDR3 comprises 12 residues. As DNA, the CDR3 is TGTGCCAGCAGTTTCCTATACGACGAGCAGTACTTC. Encoded protein: CASSFLYDEQYF.

As regards this clone: The sample carries other DNA sequences with the same CDR3. The chain has TRBV27 and TRBJ1-2; D is possibly TRBD1 (5 bases). The germline V and J ends were trimmed by 0 bases and 5 bases, with 7 bases remaining between them. Germline V gene data show CDR1 as MNHEY and CDR2 as SMNVEV (reference sequence). The CDR3 is 13 amino acids. CDR3 in DNA: TGTGCCAGCAGTTTATCTGGGGGGTATGGCTACACCTTC. This codes for CASSLSGGYGYTF.

This chain links TRBV18 with TRBJ2-5, with 12 bases fitting TRBD1. Germline CDR1 KGHSH, CDR2 LQKENI. Losses at the gene ends were 5 bases for V and 5 bases for J; bases not matched to a gene: 6. This CDR3 is built from 15 residues. The chain's CDR3 is CASSSGTGGAETQYF. In DNA, the CDR3 is TGTGCCAGCTCATCCGGGACAGGGGGCGCGGAGACCCAGTACTTC.

V gene TRBV4-1 combines with J gene TRBJ2-1; a possible D gene is TRBD1 (5 bases). Trimming pared 3 bases from V and 10 bases from J, leaving 13 bases between. Germline V gene sequence: CDR1 MGHRA, CDR2 YSYEKL. CDR3 length: 13 residues. This chain's CDR3 is CASSQGGAGEQFF. CDR3 sequence (DNA): TGCGCCAGCAGCCAGGGTGGGGCCGGCGAGCAGTTCTTC.

The rearrangement uses TRBV7-9 and TRBJ2-7; maybe TRBD1 (6 bases). The CDR3 totals 15 residues. V was trimmed by 6 bases and J by 2 bases, leaving 17 bases between them. Germline V lookup: CDR1 SEHNR, CDR2 FQNEAQ (reference sequence). CDR3 nucleotides: TGTGCCAGCAGTCCGGGACATGGAGGCCCCTACGAGCAGTACTTC. It is translated as CASSPGHGGPYEQYF.

This chain connects TRBV6-5 to TRBJ1-3, with D perhaps matching TRBD1 (5 bases). The germline gives CDR1 MNHEY, CDR2 SVGAGI. V lost 5 bases, J lost 4 bases, and 9 bases lay in between. The CDR3 is 13 amino acids. The CDR3 reads CASSPDIGNTIYF. In DNA, the CDR3 is TGTGCCAGCAGTCCGGACATAGGAAACACCATATATTTT.

The chain links TRBV2 to TRBJ1-1, with D possibly TRBD1 on 5 matching bases. Per germline, CDR1 SNHLY and CDR2 FYNNEI. V was cut by 1 base and J by 0 bases, with 9 bases left in between. This CDR3 comprises 15 residues. This chain's CDR3 is CASSEGGLVNTEAFF. In DNA, the CDR3 is TGTGCCAGCAGTGAAGGGGGCCTAGTGAACACTGAAGCTTTCTTT.

This clone is a singleton in its sample. CDR3 protein: CASSLEPPGLAGDSYEQYF. The CDR3 DNA reads TGTGCCAGCAGCTTAGAACCTCCGGGACTAGCGGGAGACTCCTACGAGCAGTACTTC. The chain joins TRBV7-2 to TRBJ2-7; 14 bases are a match to TRBD2. The CDR3 loop spans 19 amino acids. With V trimmed by 1 base and J by 0 bases, 8 bases remained unmatched. Looked up from germline, CDR1 is SGHTA and CDR2 is FQGNSA.